A selection of T cell receptor beta chains follows, all from one sample in a study of Tregs in tolerant kidney transplant recipients. Only in-frame clones appear in the TCRdb table, and some are missing; sequencing was by immunoSEQ multiplex PCR. The data show 200,000 to 300,000 clones, approximately 83% seen once. The sample taken for sequencing was CD4+ T cells from blood. The receptor set was obtained from a human donor in good health. The CDR3 runs from the conserved cysteine through the conserved F or W. A D gene is named only where the DNA matches it firmly. Clone size is given for some rows only: seen once, a few or many times, or a class if the clone is expanded.

V gene	clone size	J gene	D gene	CDR3 protein	CDR3 DNA
TRBV5-1	-	TRBJ2-3	-	CASSAAGVSTDTQYF	TGCGCCAGCAGCGCCGCAGGTGTCAGCACAGATACGCAGTATTTT
TRBV6-6	-	TRBJ1-5	-	CASSYSSGNQPQHF	TGTGCCAGCAGTTACTCGAGTGGCAATCAGCCCCAGCATTTT
TRBV2	-	TRBJ1-2	TRBD1	CASSEGTGPGYSF	TGTGCCAGCAGTGAAGGGACAGGGCCGGGCTATTCCTTC
TRBV4-1	-	TRBJ1-2	-	CASSLWLANYGYTF	TGCGCCAGCAGCCTTTGGCTAGCTAACTATGGCTACACCTTC
TRBV5-1	once	TRBJ2-7	-	CASSPGDITYEQYF	TGCGCCAGCAGCCCGGGGGATATAACCTACGAGCAGTACTTC
TRBV10-3	-	TRBJ1-1	-	CAISDGSTEAFF	TGTGCCATCAGTGATGGAAGCACTGAAGCTTTCTTT
TRBV6-6	-	TRBJ2-7	-	CASMRGDGNEQYF	TGTGCCAGCATGAGGGGAGATGGGAACGAGCAGTACTTC
TRBV18	-	TRBJ2-1	TRBD2	CASSPGTSDEQFF	TGTGCCAGCTCACCGGGGACTAGCGATGAGCAGTTCTTC
TRBV28	-	TRBJ2-1	TRBD2	CASSHPLAGGHNEQFF	TGTGCCAGCAGTCACCCCCTTGCGGGAGGTCACAATGAGCAGTTCTTC
TRBV10-2	-	TRBJ1-1	-	CASTDTLNTEAFF	TGCGCCAGCACCGACACCCTGAACACTGAAGCTTTCTTT
TRBV1	-	TRBJ1-2	-	CTSSSRTALYGYTF	TGCACCAGCAGCTCTAGGACAGCTCTCTATGGCTACACCTTC
TRBV9	-	TRBJ2-2	-	CASSVMVNTGELFF	TGTGCCAGCAGCGTAATGGTAAACACCGGGGAGCTGTTTTTT
TRBV4-1	-	TRBJ2-1	-	CASSLGQGGGNNEQFF	TGCGCCAGCAGCTTAGGACAGGGAGGGGGTAACAATGAGCAGTTCTTC
TRBV2	-	TRBJ1-3	TRBD1	CASSRDSDGNTIYF	TGTGCCAGTAGCCGGGACAGTGATGGAAACACCATATATTTT
TRBV11-2	-	TRBJ2-7	-	CASSFSFQRYEQYF	TGTGCCAGCAGCTTCTCGTTCCAGAGATACGAGCAGTACTTC
TRBV9	-	TRBJ2-6	-	CASSLGLPSGANVLTF	TGTGCCAGCAGCCTGGGTCTGCCCTCTGGGGCCAACGTCCTGACTTTC
TRBV19	-	TRBJ1-3	-	CASSMDIFSGNTIYF	TGTGCCAGTAGTATGGACATTTTCTCTGGAAACACCATATATTTT
TRBV21-1	-	TRBJ2-5	-	CASSKVAAGGETQYF	TGTGCCAGCAGCAAAGTGGCAGCGGGGGGGGAGACCCAGTACTTC
TRBV7-3	-	TRBJ2-5	-	CASSPGTQETQYF	TGTGCCAGCAGCCCAGGGACCCAAGAGACCCAGTACTTC
TRBV7-6	-	TRBJ2-6	TRBD1	CASSSDRDWTGANVLTF	TGTGCCAGCAGCTCCGACAGGGATTGGACTGGGGCCAACGTCCTGACTTTC
TRBV5-8	-	TRBJ2-2	-	CASSAYVGDGDTGELFF	TGTGCCAGCAGCGCGTACGTTGGCGATGGTGACACCGGGGAGCTGTTTTTT
TRBV5-1	-	TRBJ2-7	TRBD1	CASSWAGQGGTYEQYF	TGCGCCAGCAGCTGGGCCGGACAGGGGGGAACCTACGAGCAGTACTTC
TRBV19	few	TRBJ2-6	-	CASSILGLGANVLTF	TGTGCCAGTAGTATCCTAGGGCTCGGGGCCAACGTCCTGACTTTC
TRBV6-1	-	TRBJ1-5	-	CASRVRDEGQPQHF	TGTGCCAGCAGAGTACGGGACGAGGGTCAGCCCCAGCATTTT
TRBV13	-	TRBJ1-1	TRBD1	CASSYGQDYTEAFF	TGTGCCAGCAGCTACGGACAGGATTACACTGAAGCTTTCTTT
TRBV19	-	TRBJ1-4	TRBD1	CASSSPGQGSEKLFF	TGTGCCAGTAGTTCCCCGGGACAGGGGAGTGAAAAACTGTTTTTT
TRBV28	-	TRBJ2-2	-	CASSLQGTGAGELFF	TGTGCCAGCAGTTTACAGGGGACTGGAGCCGGGGAGCTGTTTTTT
TRBV18	-	TRBJ2-3	-	CASSPYTDTQYF	TGTGCCAGCTCACCATACACAGATACGCAGTATTTT
TRBV30	few	TRBJ2-7	-	CAWSVGTTTGEQYF	TGTGCCTGGAGTGTCGGGACCACAACCGGTGAGCAGTACTTC
TRBV18	-	TRBJ2-7	-	CASSPSAGGSYEQYF	TGTGCCAGCTCACCGTCCGCAGGAGGGTCCTACGAGCAGTACTTC
TRBV5-5	-	TRBJ1-1	-	CASSLEVGRPEAFF	TGTGCCAGCAGCTTGGAGGTGGGGCGGCCTGAAGCTTTCTTT
TRBV15	once	TRBJ2-3	-	CATSSDPTSGASRDTQYF	TGTGCCACCAGCAGCGACCCCACGAGCGGAGCCAGTAGAGATACGCAGTATTTT
TRBV29-1	-	TRBJ1-2	-	CSVEGPNRNGYTF	TGCAGCGTTGAAGGGCCGAACCGGAATGGCTACACCTTC
TRBV6-5	-	TRBJ1-2	-	CASNPRGGGLYGYTF	TGTGCCAGCAACCCCAGGGGAGGGGGGCTCTATGGCTACACCTTC
TRBV2	-	TRBJ1-1	-	CASSEQRGYTEAFF	TGTGCCAGCAGTGAACAACGGGGGTACACTGAAGCTTTCTTT
TRBV27	-	TRBJ1-2	-	CASRERGRWEGYTF	TGTGCCAGCAGGGAAAGGGGAAGGTGGGAAGGCTACACCTTC
TRBV27	-	TRBJ2-7	-	CASKGWGGHIYEQYF	TGTGCCAGCAAAGGATGGGGGGGGCACATCTACGAGCAGTACTTC
TRBV2	-	TRBJ2-1	TRBD1	CASSREQGAYNEQFF	TGTGCCAGCAGTAGGGAACAGGGGGCCTACAATGAGCAGTTCTTC
TRBV7-6	-	TRBJ2-5	-	CASSIRGWETQYF	TGTGCCAGCAGCATCCGGGGGTGGGAGACCCAGTACTTC
TRBV18	-	TRBJ1-5	-	CASSPSGAGGQPQHF	TGTGCCAGCTCACCAAGCGGGGCTGGCGGTCAGCCCCAGCATTTT
TRBV5-6	few	TRBJ1-5	-	CASSLWGREHQPQHF	TGTGCCAGCAGCTTGTGGGGGAGGGAGCATCAGCCCCAGCATTTT
TRBV9	-	TRBJ2-7	-	CASSPRGGGYEQYF	TGTGCCAGCAGCCCTCGGGGAGGGGGATACGAGCAGTACTTC
TRBV11-3	-	TRBJ2-2	-	CASSLQGHTGELFF	TGTGCCAGCAGCTTACAGGGTCACACCGGGGAGCTGTTTTTT
TRBV6-5	-	TRBJ2-7	-	CASSYRGSSYEQYF	TGTGCCAGCAGTTACAGGGGGTCCTCCTACGAGCAGTACTTC
TRBV7-8	once	TRBJ2-5	-	CASSRFWDEETQYF	TGTGCCAGCAGCCGCTTTTGGGACGAAGAGACCCAGTACTTC
TRBV11-2	-	TRBJ2-3	-	CASSTRQGTTSTDTQYF	TGTGCCAGCAGCACCCGCCAGGGTACGACTAGCACAGATACGCAGTATTTT
TRBV7-9	-	TRBJ2-5	-	CASSSGALPQETQYF	TGTGCCAGCAGTTCAGGGGCCCTACCCCAAGAGACCCAGTACTTC
TRBV27	-	TRBJ1-1	-	CASLSRGRTEAFF	TGTGCCAGCCTGAGCCGGGGACGCACTGAAGCTTTCTTT